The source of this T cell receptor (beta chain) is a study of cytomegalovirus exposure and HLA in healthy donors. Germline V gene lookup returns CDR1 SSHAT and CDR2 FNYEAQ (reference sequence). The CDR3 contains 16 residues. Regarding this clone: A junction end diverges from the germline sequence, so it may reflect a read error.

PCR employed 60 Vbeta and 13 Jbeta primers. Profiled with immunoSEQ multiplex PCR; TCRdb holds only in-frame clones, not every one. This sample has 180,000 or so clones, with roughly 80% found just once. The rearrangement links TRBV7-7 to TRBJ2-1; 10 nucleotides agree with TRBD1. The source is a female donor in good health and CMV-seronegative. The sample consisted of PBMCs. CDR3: CASSSTGGASYNEQFF. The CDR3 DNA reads TGTGCTAGCAGCTCGACAGGGGGCGCGAGCTACAATGAGCAGTTCTTC. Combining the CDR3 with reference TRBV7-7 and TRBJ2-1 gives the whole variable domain GAGVSQSPRYKVTKRGQDVTLRCDPISSHATLYWYQQALGQGPEFLTYFNYEAQPDKSGLPSDRFSAERPEGSISTLTIQRTEQRDSAMYRCASSSTGGASYNEQFFGPGTRLTVL.